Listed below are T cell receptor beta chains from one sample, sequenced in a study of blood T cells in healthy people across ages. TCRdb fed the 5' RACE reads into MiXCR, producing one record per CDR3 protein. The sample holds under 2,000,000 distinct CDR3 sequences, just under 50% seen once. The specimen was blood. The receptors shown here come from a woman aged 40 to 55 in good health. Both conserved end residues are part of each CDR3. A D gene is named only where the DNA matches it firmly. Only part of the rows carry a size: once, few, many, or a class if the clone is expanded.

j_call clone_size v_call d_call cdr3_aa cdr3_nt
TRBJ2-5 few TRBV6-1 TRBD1 CASRRDRVETQYF TGTGCCAGCAGGCGGGACAGGGTGGAGACCCAGTACTTC
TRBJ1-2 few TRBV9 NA CASSADDYGYTF TGTGCCAGCAGCGCAGATGACTATGGCTACACCTTC
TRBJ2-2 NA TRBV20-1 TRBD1 CSAPTGGLSTGELFF TGCAGTGCCCCGACAGGGGGTTTGAGCACCGGGGAGCTGTTTTTT
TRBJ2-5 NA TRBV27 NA CASSIDREGETQYF TGTGCCAGCAGTATCGACAGGGAGGGAGAGACCCAGTACTTC
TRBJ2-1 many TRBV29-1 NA CSVNQERRGHNEQFF TGCAGCGTTAACCAGGAAAGGCGGGGCCACAATGAGCAGTTCTTC
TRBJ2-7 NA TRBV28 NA CATSGGFVRPYEQYF TGTGCCACCTCCGGAGGGTTCGTCAGGCCCTACGAGCAGTACTTC
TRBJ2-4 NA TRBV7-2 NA CASSGARTVRGFLEQYF TGTGCCAGCAGCGGGGCTCGGACAGTTAGGGGTTTTCTTGAGCAGTACTTC
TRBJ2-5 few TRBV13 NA CASSGHRDPETQYF TGTGCCAGCAGCGGACACAGGGACCCGGAGACCCAGTACTTC
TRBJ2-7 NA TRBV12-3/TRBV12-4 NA CASSFFAFANEQYF TGTGCCAGCAGTTTCTTTGCTTTCGCCAATGAGCAGTACTTC
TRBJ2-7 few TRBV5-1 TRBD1 CASSLGTGAGGEQYF TGCGCCAGCAGCTTGGGGACAGGGGCCGGTGGTGAGCAGTACTTC
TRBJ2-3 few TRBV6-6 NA CASSYMGPTTDTQYF TGTGCCAGCAGTTACATGGGCCCCACGACAGATACGCAGTATTTT
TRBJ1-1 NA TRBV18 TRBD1 CASSPKEGQAVGTEAFF TGTGCCAGCTCACCAAAAGAGGGACAGGCGGTCGGCACTGAAGCTTTCTTT
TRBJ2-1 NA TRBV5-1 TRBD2 CASQETSGAIVIFNEQFF TGCGCCAGCCAGGAGACTAGCGGGGCTATCGTAATCTTCAATGAGCAGTTCTTC
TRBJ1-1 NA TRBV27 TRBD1 CASSSTGGGSSEAFF TGTGCCAGCAGTTCGACAGGGGGCGGTTCTTCTGAAGCTTTCTTT
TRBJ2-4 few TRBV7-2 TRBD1 CASSTPAGTGGFLAKNIQYF TGTGCCAGCAGCACCCCAGCCGGGACAGGGGGTTTCCTAGCCAAAAACATTCAGTACTTC
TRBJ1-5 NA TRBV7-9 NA CASGRINQPQHF TGTGCCAGTGGACGGATCAATCAGCCCCAGCATTTT
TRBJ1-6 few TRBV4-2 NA CASSPGLSNSPLHF TGTGCCAGCAGCCCGGGGCTCTCAAATTCACCCCTCCACTTT
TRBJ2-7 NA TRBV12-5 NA CASGWGSSYEQYF TGTGCTAGTGGTTGGGGGAGCTCCTACGAGCAGTACTTC
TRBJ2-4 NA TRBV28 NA CASSGRPKNIQYF TGTGCCAGTTCGGGAAGGCCCAAAAACATTCAGTACTTC
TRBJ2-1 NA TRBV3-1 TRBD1 CASSQSRGRYNEQFF TGTGCCAGCAGCCAAAGCAGGGGGCGGTACAATGAGCAGTTCTTC
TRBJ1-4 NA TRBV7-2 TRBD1 CASSLGQGISNEKLFF TGTGCCAGCAGCTTAGGACAGGGTATATCTAATGAAAAACTGTTTTTT
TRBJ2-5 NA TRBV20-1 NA CSVPGDSGRGQETQYF TGCAGTGTTCCGGGGGACTCGGGACGGGGACAAGAGACCCAGTACTTC
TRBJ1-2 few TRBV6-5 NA CASRTLAHYGYTF TGTGCCAGCAGGACCCTCGCTCACTATGGCTACACCTTC
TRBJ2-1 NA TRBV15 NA CATRATETSYEQFF TGTGCCACCAGGGCGACAGAGACCTCCTACGAGCAGTTCTTC
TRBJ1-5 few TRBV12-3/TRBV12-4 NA CASSKTGIHNQPQHF TGTGCCAGCAGTAAAACAGGGATCCACAATCAGCCCCAGCATTTT
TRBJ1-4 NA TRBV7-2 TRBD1 CASSSNRGYNEKLFF TGTGCCAGCAGCTCTAACAGGGGCTATAATGAAAAACTGTTTTTT
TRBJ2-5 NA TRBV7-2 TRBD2 CASSGGGGQETQYF TGTGCCAGCAGCGGGGGGGGGGGCCAAGAGACCCAGTACTTC
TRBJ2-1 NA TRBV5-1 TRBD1 CASSWTGGTNEQFF TGCGCCAGCAGCTGGACAGGGGGCACGAATGAGCAGTTCTTC
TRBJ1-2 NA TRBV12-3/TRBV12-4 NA CASSMDTHNYGYTF TGTGCCAGCAGTATGGACACACACAACTATGGCTACACCTTC
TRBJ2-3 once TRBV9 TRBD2 CASREPPRGGLRRPDTQYF TGTGCCAGCAGGGAACCCCCCCGGGGGGGACTCCGAAGGCCAGATACGCAGTATTTT